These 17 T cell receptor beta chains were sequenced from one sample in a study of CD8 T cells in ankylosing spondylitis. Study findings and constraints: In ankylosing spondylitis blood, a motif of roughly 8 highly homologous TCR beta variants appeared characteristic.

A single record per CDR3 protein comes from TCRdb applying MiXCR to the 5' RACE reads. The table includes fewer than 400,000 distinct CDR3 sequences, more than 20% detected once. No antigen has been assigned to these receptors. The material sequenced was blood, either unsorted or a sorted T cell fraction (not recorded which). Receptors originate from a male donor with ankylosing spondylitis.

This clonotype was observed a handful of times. DNA of the CDR3: TGTGCCAGCAGCACCACCGGGACACCATCGGATGGCTACACCTTC. It encodes CASSTTGTPSDGYTF. The chain is built from TRBV7-3 and TRBJ1-2, with D possibly TRBD1 on 6 matching bases. Trimming pared 5 bases from V and 6 bases from J, leaving 19 bases between. This CDR3 has 15 residues. Germline values: CDR1 SGHTA, CDR2 FQGTGA.

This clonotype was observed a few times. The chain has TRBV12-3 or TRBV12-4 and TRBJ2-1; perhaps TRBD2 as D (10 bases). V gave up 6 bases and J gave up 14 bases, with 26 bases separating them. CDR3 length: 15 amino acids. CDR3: CASRPDRGESGREFF. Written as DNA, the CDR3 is TGTGCCAGCAGGCCGGACAGGGGCGAAAGCGGGAGGGAGTTCTTC.

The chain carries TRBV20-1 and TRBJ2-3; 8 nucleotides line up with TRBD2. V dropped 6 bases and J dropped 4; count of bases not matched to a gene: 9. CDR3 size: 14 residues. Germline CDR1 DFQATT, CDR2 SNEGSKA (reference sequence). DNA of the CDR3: TGCAGTGCCCAGAGCGGGAGTGGGGCAGATACGCAGTATTTT. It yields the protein CSAQSGSGADTQYF.

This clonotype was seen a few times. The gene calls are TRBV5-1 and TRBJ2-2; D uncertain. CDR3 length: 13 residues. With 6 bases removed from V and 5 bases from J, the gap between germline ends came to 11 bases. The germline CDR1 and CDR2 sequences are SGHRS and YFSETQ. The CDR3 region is CASTRFRTGELFF. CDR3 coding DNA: TGCGCCAGCACCAGATTTCGGACCGGGGAGCTGTTTTTT.

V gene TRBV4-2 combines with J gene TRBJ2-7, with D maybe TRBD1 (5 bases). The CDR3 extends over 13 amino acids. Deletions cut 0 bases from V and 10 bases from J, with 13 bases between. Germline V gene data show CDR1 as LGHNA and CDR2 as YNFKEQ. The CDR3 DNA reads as TGTGCCAGCAGCCAAGAACTGACAGCCCCCCAGTACTTC. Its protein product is CASSQELTAPQYF.

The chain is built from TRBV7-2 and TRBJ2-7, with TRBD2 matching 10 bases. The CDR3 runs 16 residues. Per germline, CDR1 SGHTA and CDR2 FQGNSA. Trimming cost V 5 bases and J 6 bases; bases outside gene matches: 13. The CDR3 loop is CASSPGRASGSSEQYF. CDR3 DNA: TGTGCCAGCAGCCCGGGACGGGCTAGCGGGAGTAGCGAGCAGTACTTC.

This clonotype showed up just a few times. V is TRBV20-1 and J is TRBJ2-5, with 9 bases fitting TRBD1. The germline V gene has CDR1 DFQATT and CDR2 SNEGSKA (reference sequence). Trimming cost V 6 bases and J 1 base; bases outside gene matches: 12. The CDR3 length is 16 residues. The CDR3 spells CSAGASRTGAQETQYF. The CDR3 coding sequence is TGCAGTGCAGGGGCGTCCAGGACAGGGGCCCAAGAGACCCAGTACTTC.

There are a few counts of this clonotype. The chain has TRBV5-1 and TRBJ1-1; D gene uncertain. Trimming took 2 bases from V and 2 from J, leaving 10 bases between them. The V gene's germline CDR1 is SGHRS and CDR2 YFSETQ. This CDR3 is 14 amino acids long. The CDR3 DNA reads TGCGCCAGCAGCTTCGCAGCCACTAACACTGAAGCTTTCTTT. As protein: CASSFAATNTEAFF.

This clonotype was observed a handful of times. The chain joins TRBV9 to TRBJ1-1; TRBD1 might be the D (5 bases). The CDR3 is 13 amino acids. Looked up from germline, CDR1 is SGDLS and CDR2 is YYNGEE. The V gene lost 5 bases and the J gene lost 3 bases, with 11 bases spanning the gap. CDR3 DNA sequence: TGTGCCAGCAGGAGGGGCGGGGACACTGAAGCTTTCTTT. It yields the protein CASRRGGDTEAFF.

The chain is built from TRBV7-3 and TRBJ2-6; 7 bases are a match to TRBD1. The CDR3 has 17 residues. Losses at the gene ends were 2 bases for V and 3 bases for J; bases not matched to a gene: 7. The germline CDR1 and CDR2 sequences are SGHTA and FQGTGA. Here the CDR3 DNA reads TGTGCCAGCAGCTTACTCCCAGGGGGAATTGGGGCCAACGTCCTGACTTTC. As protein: CASSLLPGGIGANVLTF.

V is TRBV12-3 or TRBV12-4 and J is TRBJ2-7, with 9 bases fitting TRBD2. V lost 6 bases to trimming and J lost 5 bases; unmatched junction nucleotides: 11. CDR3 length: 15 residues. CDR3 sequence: CASSNRLAEGNEQYF. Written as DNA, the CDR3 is TGTGCCAGCAGCAACCGACTAGCGGAGGGAAACGAGCAGTACTTC.

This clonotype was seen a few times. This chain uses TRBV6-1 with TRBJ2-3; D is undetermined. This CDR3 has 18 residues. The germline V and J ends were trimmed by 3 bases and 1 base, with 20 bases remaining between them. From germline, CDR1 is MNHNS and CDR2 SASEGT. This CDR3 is CASSDLFGRGRGTDTQYF. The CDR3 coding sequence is TGTGCCAGCAGTGACCTCTTCGGACGAGGTCGTGGCACAGATACGCAGTATTTT.

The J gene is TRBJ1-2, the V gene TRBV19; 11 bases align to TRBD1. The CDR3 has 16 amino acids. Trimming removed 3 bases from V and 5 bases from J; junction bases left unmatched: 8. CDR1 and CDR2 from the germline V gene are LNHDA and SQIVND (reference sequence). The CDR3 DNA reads TGTGCCAGTAGTATTCTAGGACAGGGGGCTGAGTATGGCTACACCTTC. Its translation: CASSILGQGAEYGYTF.

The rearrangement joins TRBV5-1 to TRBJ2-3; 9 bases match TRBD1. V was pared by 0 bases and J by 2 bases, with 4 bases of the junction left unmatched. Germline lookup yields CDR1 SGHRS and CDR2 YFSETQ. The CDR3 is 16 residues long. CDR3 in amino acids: CASSLEGTGTTDTQYF. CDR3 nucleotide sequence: TGCGCCAGCAGCTTGGAGGGGACAGGGACCACAGATACGCAGTATTTT.

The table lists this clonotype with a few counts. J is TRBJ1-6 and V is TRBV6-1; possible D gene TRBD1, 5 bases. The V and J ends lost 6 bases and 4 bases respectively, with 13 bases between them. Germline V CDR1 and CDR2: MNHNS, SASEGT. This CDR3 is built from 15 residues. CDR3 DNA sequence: TGTGCCAGCAGCTCCGACGAGGGGTATAATTCACCCCTCCACTTT. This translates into CASSSDEGYNSPLHF.

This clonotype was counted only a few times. The CDR3 loop reads CASSPPGGRSTDTQYF. The CDR3 DNA is TGTGCCAGCAGCCCACCCGGGGGGCGGAGCACAGATACGCAGTATTTT. V gene TRBV7-9 combines with J gene TRBJ2-3, with TRBD2 as a possible D gene (7 bases). The V end lost 5 bases, the J end lost 0 bases, and 15 bases lay between the germline ends. The CDR3 is 16 residues long. Germline assignment: CDR1 SEHNR and CDR2 FQNEAQ (reference sequence).

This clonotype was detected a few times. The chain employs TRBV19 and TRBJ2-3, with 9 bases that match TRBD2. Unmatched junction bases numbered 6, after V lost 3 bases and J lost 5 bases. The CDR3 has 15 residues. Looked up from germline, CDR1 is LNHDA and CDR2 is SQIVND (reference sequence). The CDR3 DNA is TGTGCCAGTAGTATTTCCCTACTAGCGGGAGATACGCAGTATTTT. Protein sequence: CASSISLLAGDTQYF. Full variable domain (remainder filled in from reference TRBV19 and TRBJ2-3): DGGITQSPKYLFRKEGQNVTLSCEQNLNHDAMYWYRQDPGQGLRLIYYSQIVNDFQKGDIAEGYSVSREKKESFPLTVTSAQKNPTAFYLCASSISLLAGDTQYFGPGTRLTVL.